The 22 T cell receptor beta chains given below trace back to one sample, sequenced in a study of OX40 agonist ivuxolimab in advanced cancers. Data came from immunoSEQ multiplex PCR; TCRdb stores just in-frame clones and leaves some out. The table has about 12,000 clones, approximately 61% seen once. This sample comprised CD4+ or CD8+ T cells sorted from blood, obtained in a trial of the OX40 agonist ivuxolimab. These receptors originate from an adult with an advanced solid tumor such as melanoma, head and neck, liver or kidney cancer.

This sequence joins TRBV7-6 and TRBJ2-3, with 8 bases fitting TRBD2. Germline V gene sequence: CDR1 SGHVS, CDR2 FNYEAQ. CDR3 length: 18 amino acids. With V trimmed by 1 base and J by 4 bases, 13 bases remained unmatched. In DNA, the CDR3 is TGTGCCAGCAGCTTAGACTTCATAACCGGGGGGGGCCCAGATACGCAGTATTTT. Translation: CASSLDFITGGGPDTQYF.

This chain links TRBV11-2 with TRBJ2-1; the match to TRBD2 covers 7 bases. The J segment lost 0 bases and the V segment lost 5 bases, leaving 10 bases of the junction unmatched. Germline V CDR1 and CDR2: SGHAT, FQNNGV. CDR3 size: 17 residues. The DNA of the CDR3 is TGTGCCAGCAGCCGAACACCCAGCGGGAACTCCTACAATGAGCAGTTCTTC. Its translation is CASSRTPSGNSYNEQFF.

This chain uses TRBV28 with TRBJ1-2, with 8 bases identical to TRBD1. With V trimmed by 2 bases and J by 5 bases, 7 bases remained unmatched. This CDR3 region has 15 residues. Germline lookup yields CDR1 MDHEN and CDR2 SYDVKM. The CDR3 DNA sequence: TGTGCCAGCAGTTTAACCGTCGGACAGGGATATGGCTACACCTTC. Its translation: CASSLTVGQGYGYTF.

The rearrangement uses TRBV7-6 and TRBJ1-2, with D unresolved. The CDR3 runs to 14 residues. V was trimmed by 4 bases and J by 4 bases, leaving 13 bases between them. The germline gives CDR1 SGHVS, CDR2 FNYEAQ. The CDR3 sequence is CASSSDISLYGYTF. The CDR3 DNA reads TGTGCCAGCAGCTCAGACATTTCCCTCTATGGCTACACCTTC.

The chain employs TRBV27 and TRBJ2-7; D possibly uses TRBD1 or TRBD2 (5 bases each). CDR3 length equals 15 residues. The germline V gene encodes CDR1 MNHEY and CDR2 SMNVEV (reference sequence). With 0 bases removed from V and 2 bases from J, the gap between germline ends came to 11 bases. The CDR3 bases are TGTGCCAGCAGTTTATCACTGGGACGAACCTACGAGCAGTACTTC. Translated, it gives CASSLSLGRTYEQYF.

This chain links TRBV5-1 with TRBJ2-7; 8 positions match TRBD2. With 4 bases clipped from V and 5 bases from J, the junction kept 14 bases outside the gene matches. CDR3 size: 16 residues. Germline values: CDR1 SGHRS, CDR2 YFSETQ. Here the CDR3 DNA reads TGCGCCAGCAGCCTGTGGGACCGGGACGGGAGGGACGAGCAGTACTTC. Its protein product is CASSLWDRDGRDEQYF.

The CDR3 sequence: CASSYFQGDSYEQYF. In nucleotides, the CDR3 is TGTGCCAGCAGTTACTTTCAAGGAGACTCCTACGAGCAGTACTTC. The J gene is TRBJ2-7, the V gene TRBV7-9; D gene ambiguous. The CDR3 has 15 residues. Germline CDR1 SEHNR, CDR2 FQNEAQ (reference sequence). The V end lost 6 bases, the J end lost 0 bases, and 15 bases lay between the germline ends.

The rearrangement uses TRBV6-6 and TRBJ2-7, with 10 bases aligning to TRBD1. The CDR3 runs 14 residues. Germline CDR1 MNHNY, CDR2 SVGAGI (reference sequence). V lost 5 bases, J lost 7 bases, and 8 bases stayed unmatched. CDR3 sequence: CASSHTGTGVEQYF. CDR3 DNA sequence: TGTGCCAGCAGTCACACCGGGACAGGGGTAGAGCAGTACTTC.

V and J are TRBV27 and TRBJ2-7; a weak D match, TRBD2 (6 bases). V was trimmed by 2 bases and J by 4 bases, leaving 15 bases between them. This CDR3 spans 15 amino acids. Germline assignment: CDR1 MNHEY and CDR2 SMNVEV (reference sequence). The CDR3 DNA sequence: TGTGCCAGCAGTTTAACCGGGACTCGCCGTTACGAGCAGTACTTC. This translates into CASSLTGTRRYEQYF.

The rearrangement links TRBV11-2 to TRBJ1-1, with a tentative D call TRBD1 (5 bases). The germline CDR1 and CDR2 sequences are SGHAT and FQNNGV. The germline V and J ends were trimmed by 6 bases and 1 base, with 6 bases remaining between them. This CDR3 is built from 12 residues. This CDR3 is CASRQGNTEAFF. CDR3 DNA: TGTGCCAGCAGGCAGGGGAACACTGAAGCTTTCTTT.

The chain employs TRBV6-6 and TRBJ1-3; no clear D gene. CDR1 is MNHNY and CDR2 is SVGAGI in the germline V gene (reference sequence). The CDR3 sequence is 15 residues long. Trimming took off 0 bases at V and 4 bases at J, with 10 bases between the two ends. The CDR3 spells CASSYSAEGGNTIYF. The CDR3 bases are TGTGCCAGCAGTTACTCGGCGGAAGGGGGAAACACCATATATTTT.

This clone was recorded once. This chain links TRBV28 with TRBJ2-1, with TRBD1 as a possible D gene (5 bases). CDR1 MDHEN and CDR2 SYDVKM come from the germline V gene. Deletions cut 2 bases from V and 2 bases from J, with 7 bases between. The CDR3 totals 14 residues. The CDR3 DNA follows: TGTGCCAGCAGTTTAGGGGCGGCCTACAATGAGCAGTTCTTC. Translated, it gives CASSLGAAYNEQFF.

The chain has TRBV7-2 and TRBJ2-3; D is unresolved. Germline lookup yields CDR1 SGHTA and CDR2 FQGNSA. Trimming removed 1 base from V and 2 bases from J, with 4 bases in between. This CDR3 contains 13 residues. The CDR3 nucleotides read TGTGCCAGCAGCTTAGTGGACACAGATACGCAGTATTTT. Amino acid sequence: CASSLVDTDTQYF.

This rearrangement joins TRBV10-3 to TRBJ2-1, with D perhaps assigned TRBD1 or TRBD2 (6 bases each). The CDR3 is 17 amino acids. V lost 2 bases and J 4 bases, leaving 18 bases between the germline ends. Germline V lookup: CDR1 ENHRY, CDR2 SYGVKD. The CDR3 DNA follows: TGTGCCATCAGTGAGATGGCGTCGGGGGCACTATACAATGAGCAGTTCTTC. Translating it yields CAISEMASGALYNEQFF.

V is TRBV19 and J is TRBJ1-1; 8 bases map to TRBD1. With 6 bases clipped from V and 7 bases from J, the junction kept 7 bases outside the gene matches. Looked up from germline, CDR1 is LNHDA and CDR2 is SQIVND (reference sequence). This CDR3 is built from 13 residues. CDR3 nucleotides: TGTGCCAGTAGCCCCGGGACAGGATTTGAAGCTTTCTTT. Amino acid sequence: CASSPGTGFEAFF.

Comments on this clone: One base away lies a much larger clone, so this may be a sequencing read error. The chain uses TRBV6-5 and TRBJ1-1; D unclear. The V gene's germline CDR1 is MNHEY and CDR2 SVGAGI. The CDR3 covers 12 residues. The DNA of the CDR3 is TGCGCCAGCAGTGAGGGTTACACTGAAGCTTTCTTT. Encoded protein: CASSEGYTEAFF.

The V and J genes are TRBV30 and TRBJ2-2, with D perhaps matching TRBD1 or TRBD2 (5 bases each). The V gene's germline CDR1 is GTSNPN and CDR2 SVGIG (reference sequence). V was trimmed by 0 bases and J by 0 bases, leaving 11 bases between them. This CDR3 contains 16 residues. CDR3 loop: CAWSVYEGTNTGELFF. In DNA, the CDR3 is TGTGCCTGGAGTGTATATGAGGGGACGAACACCGGGGAGCTGTTTTTT.

The chain links TRBV5-6 to TRBJ2-2; TRBD1 or TRBD2 may be the D gene (6 bases each). Germline CDR1 SGHDT, CDR2 YYEEEE. The ends were cut back, 3 bases at V and 5 bases at J, with 14 bases in the middle. CDR3 length: 15 residues. In DNA form, the CDR3 reads TGTGCCAGCAGCTCTATAACAGGGAGGACCGGGGAGCTGTTTTTT. Amino acid sequence: CASSSITGRTGELFF.

The chain has TRBV5-4 and TRBJ2-7, with D hard to call. This CDR3 comprises 15 residues. Germline CDR1 SGHNT, CDR2 YYREEE (reference sequence). The germline V and J ends were trimmed by 4 bases and 3 bases, with 17 bases remaining between them. The CDR3, as DNA: TGTGCCAGCAGCCCTGTGGGGTCCCTTGTCTACGAGCAGTACTTC. This translates into CASSPVGSLVYEQYF.

This clone is a singleton in its sample. CDR3 loop: CASSQDPPAGGRGTQYF. The CDR3, as DNA: TGCGCCAGCAGCCAAGATCCGCCAGCGGGGGGGCGTGGAACGCAGTATTTT. This chain links TRBV4-3 with TRBJ2-3; 10 nucleotides match TRBD2. Germline V gene data show CDR1 as LGHNA and CDR2 as YSLEER. The length of the CDR3 is 17 residues. The ends lost 0 bases at V and 9 bases at J; junction bases unmatched: 12.

There are a few counts of this clone. The V call is TRBV28, the J call TRBJ2-4; D gene ambiguous. The germline V gene encodes CDR1 MDHEN and CDR2 SYDVKM. The V gene lost 5 bases and the J gene lost 0 bases, with 11 bases spanning the gap. The CDR3 runs to 15 residues. CDR3 amino acids: CASSPLWAAKNIQYF. The CDR3 DNA is TGTGCCAGCAGTCCCCTTTGGGCAGCCAAAAACATTCAGTACTTC. Full variable domain (remainder filled in from reference TRBV28 and TRBJ2-4): DVKVTQSSRYLVKRTGEKVFLECVQDMDHENMFWYRQDPGLGLRLIYFSYDVKMKEKGDIPEGYSVSREKKERFSLILESASTNQTSMYLCASSPLWAAKNIQYFGAGTRLSVL.

J is TRBJ2-7 and V is TRBV10-3; a possible D gene is TRBD2 (5 bases). Germline CDR1 reads ENHRY; CDR2 reads SYGVKD. The CDR3 extends over 12 amino acids. V dropped 8 bases and J dropped 5 bases, with 13 bases sitting between them. CDR3 DNA sequence: TGTGCCATCGAGGGCGAAGGTGACGAGCAGTACTTC. It encodes CAIEGEGDEQYF.